This passage covers 26 T cell receptor beta chains from one sample sequenced in a study of Graves' ophthalmopathy and Graves' hyperthyroidism. Investigators amplified TCR beta CDR3 regions from RNA transcripts. First-round RT-PCR with HTBI primers preceded a second-round multiplex PCR. TCRdb called the multiplex PCR reads again in MiXCR, with one record for every CDR3 protein. The sample lists about 500,000 distinct CDR3 sequences, 14% seen once, with roughly 9.8% in the top ten. Sequencing input: blood. Receptor source: a woman younger than 45 with Graves' ophthalmopathy.

The V call is TRBV6-1, the J call TRBJ1-1; TRBD1 agrees at 7 bases. The V and J ends lost 6 bases and 4 bases, in that order; junction bases with no gene match: 11. The CDR3 length is 15 residues. CDR1 and CDR2 (germline): MNHNS, SASEGT. The CDR3 here is CASRPSGQGGTEAFF. The DNA of the CDR3 is TGTGCCAGCAGACCGTCCGGGCAGGGGGGCACTGAAGCTTTCTTT.

At least ten counts were recorded for this clonotype. This chain uses TRBV7-6 with TRBJ2-5, with 9 bases matching TRBD1. CDR1 is SGHVS and CDR2 is FNYEAQ in the germline V gene. The CDR3 extends over 16 amino acids. With 5 bases clipped from V and 6 bases from J, the junction kept 13 bases outside the gene matches. The CDR3 sequence is CASSTDRQGGRKTQYF. The CDR3 bases are TGTGCCAGCAGCACAGACCGACAGGGGGGTAGGAAGACCCAGTACTTC.

The chain is built from TRBV18 and TRBJ1-2; a weak D match, TRBD1 (6 bases). Trimming stripped 4 bases from V and 0 bases from J, with 12 bases between. The CDR3 extends over 15 amino acids. Germline assignment: CDR1 KGHSH and CDR2 LQKENI. The CDR3 coding sequence is TGTGCCAGCTCACTAGGGACATCGGCTAACTATGGCTACACCTTC. It yields the protein CASSLGTSANYGYTF.

In this sample, this clonotype turned up many times. The chain joins TRBV3-1 to TRBJ2-7; TRBD2 agrees at 7 bases. The CDR3 has 15 amino acids. After removal of 0 bases from V and 5 bases from J, the junction contained 7 bases not matched to a gene. Germline CDR1 is LGHDT and CDR2 is YNNKEL (reference sequence). DNA of the CDR3: TGTGCCAGCAGCCAAGAGTTAGCGGGTTTCCACGAGCAGTACTTC. It yields the protein CASSQELAGFHEQYF.

This clonotype was seen only a few times. For the CDR3, the DNA is TGTGCCAGCGACATCCACGGGGCTCGGGCTTTCTTT. This translates into CASDIHGARAFF. The V and J genes are TRBV6-1 and TRBJ1-1; TRBD1 is a possible D gene (5 bases). CDR1 is MNHNS, CDR2 SASEGT, per germline. This CDR3 is built from 12 residues. The V end was cut by 8 bases, the J end by 11 bases, with 18 bases between.

This clonotype was detected many times. This sequence joins TRBV12-3 or TRBV12-4 and TRBJ1-2, with 7 nucleotides matching TRBD1. The CDR3 has 12 amino acids. V shed 6 bases, J shed 7 bases, and the junction held 5 bases outside the gene matches. Here the CDR3 reads CASRDDRVGYTF. The CDR3 DNA follows: TGTGCCAGCAGGGATGACAGGGTTGGCTACACCTTC.

This clonotype was recorded a few times. V usage is TRBV4-1 and J usage is TRBJ2-7, with D perhaps matching TRBD1 or TRBD2 (5 bases each). Germline CDR1 reads MGHRA; CDR2 reads YSYEKL. This CDR3 is built from 15 residues. Deletions cut 0 bases from V and 2 bases from J, with 11 bases between. This CDR3 is CASSQDWDPAYEQYF. In nucleotides, the CDR3 is TGCGCCAGCAGCCAAGATTGGGACCCCGCCTACGAGCAGTACTTC.

The chain joins TRBV4-2 to TRBJ1-3; 8 nucleotides agree with TRBD1. The CDR3 has 17 amino acids. Trimming took 4 bases from V and 0 from J; bases not matched to a gene: 8. Germline-derived CDR1 and CDR2 are LGHNA and YNFKEQ. CDR3 nucleotide sequence: TGTGCCAGCAGCCCGGGGACAGGCTACAGCTCTGGAAACACCATATATTTT. This sequence encodes CASSPGTGYSSGNTIYF.

This clonotype was detected many times. V gene TRBV10-3 combines with J gene TRBJ2-5; D not resolved. CDR1 and CDR2 (germline): ENHRY, SYGVKD. The CDR3 runs to 15 residues. Deletions cut 5 bases from V and 0 bases from J, with 13 bases between. This CDR3 reads CAISPGPRDQETQYF. For the CDR3, the DNA is TGTGCCATCAGTCCCGGACCCCGAGACCAAGAGACCCAGTACTTC.

This sequence joins TRBV15 and TRBJ2-7; D might be TRBD2 (6 bases). This CDR3 spans 13 amino acids. V shed 1 base and J shed 5 bases, with 9 bases lying between them. Germline-derived CDR1 and CDR2 are LNHNV and YYDKDF (reference sequence). The CDR3, as DNA: TGTGCCACCAGCAGAGTGGGAGGCCACGAGCAGTACTTC. Protein product: CATSRVGGHEQYF.

This clonotype was counted ten times or more. This chain joins TRBV7-2 and TRBJ2-5; D might be TRBD1 (6 bases). The germline V gene encodes CDR1 SGHTA and CDR2 FQGNSA. Deletions cut 2 bases from V and 5 bases from J, with 12 bases between. The CDR3 extends over 14 amino acids. The CDR3 sequence is CASSLSGGLETQYF. CDR3 nucleotide sequence: TGTGCCAGCAGCTTATCTGGGGGCTTGGAGACCCAGTACTTC.

This clonotype was counted between two and nine times. This sequence joins TRBV10-3 and TRBJ2-5; a possible D gene is TRBD1 (6 bases). Germline values: CDR1 ENHRY, CDR2 SYGVKD. This CDR3 spans 15 amino acids. V was pared by 4 bases and J by 2 bases, with 14 bases between. CDR3 loop: CAISGQDRKQETQYF. Written as DNA, the CDR3 is TGTGCCATCAGTGGGCAGGACAGAAAACAAGAGACCCAGTACTTC.

This clonotype appeared many times. V gene TRBV20-1 combines with J gene TRBJ2-5, with 10 bases identical to TRBD2. The V and J ends lost 6 bases and 0 bases, in that order; junction bases with no gene match: 16. The CDR3 length is 18 residues. Germline assignment: CDR1 DFQATT and CDR2 SNEGSKA (reference sequence). CDR3 loop: CSAETGTSGVSYQETQYF. The CDR3 DNA sequence: TGCAGTGCCGAAACCGGCACTAGCGGGGTTTCGTACCAAGAGACCCAGTACTTC.

V and J are TRBV6-5 and TRBJ2-7; maybe TRBD1 (5 bases). The CDR3 runs 15 residues. Germline-derived CDR1 and CDR2 are MNHEY and SVGAGI. V gave up 1 base and J gave up 3 bases, with 13 bases separating them. Here the CDR3 reads CASSYFTGPLYEQYF. The CDR3 DNA follows: TGTGCCAGCAGTTACTTCACAGGTCCTCTCTACGAGCAGTACTTC.

This clonotype has at least ten counts. V is TRBV4-1 and J is TRBJ1-1; D remains ambiguous. The CDR3 extends over 12 amino acids. Trimming stripped 3 bases from V and 1 base from J, with 3 bases between. Per germline, CDR1 MGHRA and CDR2 YSYEKL. The CDR3 coding sequence is TGCGCCAGCAGCCACAGGAACACTGAAGCTTTCTTT. This translates into CASSHRNTEAFF.

On this clonotype itself: Germline and junction disagree at one end, which may indicate a read error. This chain connects TRBV28 to TRBJ1-6, with 10 bases lining up with TRBD1. The CDR3 runs 17 residues. Germline CDR1 and CDR2: MDHEN and SYDVKM. CDR3 residues: CASSFRGQGVLSSHLHF. The CDR3 nucleotides are TGTGCCAGCAGTTTTCGTGGACAGGGGGTTTTGTCTTCACACCTCCACTTT.

This clonotype was recorded at least ten times. This rearrangement joins TRBV12-3 or TRBV12-4 to TRBJ1-2; D possibly corresponds to TRBD1 (5 bases). Trimming shortened V by 2 bases and J by 1 base, and 11 bases separated the two germline ends. The CDR3 spans 15 residues. CDR3: CASSLRQTINYGYTF. The CDR3 bases are TGTGCCAGCAGTTTAAGACAGACTATTAACTATGGCTACACCTTC.

This clonotype was observed at least ten times. The J gene is TRBJ2-5, the V gene TRBV6-1, with 14 bases matching TRBD2. The CDR3 consists of 15 residues. Germline V gene sequence: CDR1 MNHNS, CDR2 SASEGT. Trimming at V came to 4 bases and at J to 2 bases, leaving 0 bases not matched to a gene. The CDR3 DNA follows: TGTGCCAGCAGTGGACTAGCGGGAGGGCAAGAGACCCAGTACTTC. Its translation: CASSGLAGGQETQYF.

This clonotype was seen a few times. This may be a read error, as it is one base from a much larger clone. The chain links TRBV27 to TRBJ1-6, with TRBD1 identical over 9 bases. Germline CDR1 is MNHEY and CDR2 is SMNVEV (reference sequence). CDR3 size: 14 residues. The CDR3 protein is CASSLGTGNSHLHF. CDR3 nucleotides: TGTGCCAGCAGTTTGGGGACAGGGAATTCACACCTCCACTTT.

The chain is built from TRBV6-1 and TRBJ1-2; 8 nucleotides align to TRBD1. The trim removed 7 bases at V and 2 bases at J, leaving 6 bases unmatched. The CDR3 has 14 amino acids. The germline CDR1 and CDR2 sequences are MNHNS and SASEGT. This CDR3 reads CASKQTGANYGYTF. DNA of the CDR3: TGTGCCAGCAAACAGACAGGGGCAAACTATGGCTACACCTTC.

The V call is TRBV4-1, the J call TRBJ2-5, with D perhaps given as TRBD1 or TRBD2 (5 bases each). The CDR3 is 14 residues long. V was cut by 2 bases and J by 3 bases, with 10 bases left in between. From germline, CDR1 is MGHRA and CDR2 YSYEKL. The CDR3 reads CASSQSLGEETQYF. As DNA, the CDR3 is TGCGCCAGCAGCCAAAGCTTGGGGGAAGAGACCCAGTACTTC.

In its sample, this clonotype was seen many times. The rearrangement uses TRBV6-5 and TRBJ1-2, with TRBD1 identical over 7 bases. Looked up from germline, CDR1 is MNHEY and CDR2 is SVGAGI. The CDR3 extends over 15 amino acids. The V segment lost 4 bases and the J segment 5 bases; nucleotides outside the gene matches: 10. This chain's CDR3 is CASSSTRTGFYGYTF. The CDR3 DNA reads as TGTGCCAGCAGTTCCACCCGGACAGGTTTTTATGGCTACACCTTC.

The rearrangement links TRBV28 to TRBJ1-2; TRBD1 is a possible D gene (5 bases). The V end was cut by 8 bases, the J end by 7 bases, with 17 bases between. Germline CDR1 is MDHEN and CDR2 is SYDVKM. CDR3 length equals 13 residues. The CDR3 here is CASLTQGGSGYTF. The CDR3 bases are TGTGCCAGCCTAACTCAGGGAGGTAGTGGCTACACCTTC.

This clonotype showed up many times. The V call is TRBV15, the J call TRBJ2-7; TRBD1 or TRBD2 may be the D gene (7 bases each). Germline CDR1 and CDR2: LNHNV and YYDKDF (reference sequence). V was cut by 6 bases and J by 4 bases, with 13 bases left in between. The CDR3 consists of 13 residues. The CDR3 is CATRGGGLYEQYF. In DNA form, the CDR3 reads TGTGCCACCAGGGGAGGGGGCTTGTACGAGCAGTACTTC.

This clonotype was observed many times. J is TRBJ2-5 and V is TRBV11-2, with 7 bases identical to TRBD1. Trimming at V came to 5 bases and at J to 4 bases, leaving 4 bases not matched to a gene. The germline CDR1 and CDR2 sequences are SGHAT and FQNNGV. The CDR3 spans 13 residues. The CDR3 protein is CASSNPGGETQYF. CDR3 DNA: TGTGCCAGCAGCAACCCAGGGGGAGAGACCCAGTACTTC.

This clonotype came up many times. The V gene is TRBV27, the J gene TRBJ1-6, with 8 bases lining up with TRBD1. With V trimmed by 6 bases and J by 7 bases, 8 bases remained unmatched. Germline loops: CDR1 MNHEY, CDR2 SMNVEV (reference sequence). This CDR3 has 15 amino acids. The CDR3 protein is CASSLSQGGNSPLHF. The DNA of the CDR3 is TGTGCCAGCAGCTTGTCACAGGGGGGGAATTCACCCCTCCACTTT.